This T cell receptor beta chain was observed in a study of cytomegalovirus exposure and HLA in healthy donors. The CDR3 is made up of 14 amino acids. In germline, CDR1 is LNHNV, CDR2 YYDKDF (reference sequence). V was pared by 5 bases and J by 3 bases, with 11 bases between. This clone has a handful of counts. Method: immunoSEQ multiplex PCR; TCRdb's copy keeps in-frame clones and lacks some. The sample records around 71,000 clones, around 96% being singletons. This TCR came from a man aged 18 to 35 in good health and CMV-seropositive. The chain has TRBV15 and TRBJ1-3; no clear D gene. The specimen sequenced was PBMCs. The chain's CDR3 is CATSGRVGGNTIYF. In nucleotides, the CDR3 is TGTGCCACCAGCGGCCGGGTCGGTGGAAACACCATATATTTT.